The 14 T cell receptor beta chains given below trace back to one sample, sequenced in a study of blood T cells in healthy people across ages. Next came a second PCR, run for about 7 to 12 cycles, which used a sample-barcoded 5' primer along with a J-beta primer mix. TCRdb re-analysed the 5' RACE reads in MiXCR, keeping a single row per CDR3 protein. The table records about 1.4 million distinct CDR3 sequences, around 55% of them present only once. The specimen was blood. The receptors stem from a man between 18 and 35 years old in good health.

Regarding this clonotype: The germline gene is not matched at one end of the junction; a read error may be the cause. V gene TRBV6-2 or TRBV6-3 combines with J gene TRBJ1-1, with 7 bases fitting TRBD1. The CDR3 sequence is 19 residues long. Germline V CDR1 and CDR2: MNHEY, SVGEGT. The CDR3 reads CAGSYSILVPGQANTEAFF. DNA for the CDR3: TGTGCCGGCAGTTACTCGATCCTGGTACCCGGACAGGCCAACACTGAAGCTTTCTTT.

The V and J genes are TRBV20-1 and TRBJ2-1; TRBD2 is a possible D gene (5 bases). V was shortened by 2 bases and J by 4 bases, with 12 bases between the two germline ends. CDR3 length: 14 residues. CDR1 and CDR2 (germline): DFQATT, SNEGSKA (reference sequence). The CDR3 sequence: CSARMRARYNEQFF. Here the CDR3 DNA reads TGCAGTGCTAGAATGAGGGCCAGGTACAATGAGCAGTTCTTC.

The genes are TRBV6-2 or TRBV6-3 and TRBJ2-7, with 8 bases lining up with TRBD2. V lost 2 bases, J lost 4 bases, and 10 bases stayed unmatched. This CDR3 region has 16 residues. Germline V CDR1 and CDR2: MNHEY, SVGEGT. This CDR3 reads CASSYTIAGRRYEQYF. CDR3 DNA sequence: TGTGCCAGCAGTTACACGATAGCGGGAAGGCGGTACGAGCAGTACTTC.

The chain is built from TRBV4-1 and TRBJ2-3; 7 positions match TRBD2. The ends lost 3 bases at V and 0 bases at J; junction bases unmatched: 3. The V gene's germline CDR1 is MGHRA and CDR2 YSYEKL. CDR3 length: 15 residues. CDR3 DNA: TGCGCCAGCAGCCATTTGGGGGGGAGCACAGATACGCAGTATTTT. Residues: CASSHLGGSTDTQYF.

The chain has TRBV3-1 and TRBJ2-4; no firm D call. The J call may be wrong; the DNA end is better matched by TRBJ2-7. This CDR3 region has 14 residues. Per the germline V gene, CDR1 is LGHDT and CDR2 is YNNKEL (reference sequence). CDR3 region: CASSQAPQVYEQYF. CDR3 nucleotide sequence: TGTGCCAGCAGCCAAGCCCCCCAGGTCTACGAGCAGTACTTC.

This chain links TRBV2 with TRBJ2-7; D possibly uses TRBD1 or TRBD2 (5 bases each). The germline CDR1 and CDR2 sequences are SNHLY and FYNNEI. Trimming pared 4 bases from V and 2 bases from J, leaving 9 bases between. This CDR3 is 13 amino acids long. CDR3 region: CASSAGPTYEQYF. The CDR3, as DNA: TGTGCCAGCAGTGCGGGGCCAACCTACGAGCAGTACTTC.

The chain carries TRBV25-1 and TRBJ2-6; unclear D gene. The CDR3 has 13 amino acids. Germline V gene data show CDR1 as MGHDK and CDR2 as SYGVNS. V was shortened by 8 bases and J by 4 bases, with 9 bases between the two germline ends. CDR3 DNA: TGTGCCAGCCTCCCTCTGGGGGCCAACGTCCTGACTTTC. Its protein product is CASLPLGANVLTF. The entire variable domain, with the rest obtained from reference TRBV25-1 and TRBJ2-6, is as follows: EADIYQTPRYLVIGTGKKITLECSQTMGHDKMYWYQQDPGMELHLIHYSYGVNSTEKGDLSSESTVSRIRTEHFPLTLESARPSHTSQYLCASLPLGANVLTFGAGSRLTVL.

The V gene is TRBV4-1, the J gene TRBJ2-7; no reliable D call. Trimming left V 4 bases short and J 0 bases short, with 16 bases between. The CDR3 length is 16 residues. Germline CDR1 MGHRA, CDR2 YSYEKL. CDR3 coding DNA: TGCGCCAGCAGCCGGGTTGCAGGCCCCGGCTCCTACGAGCAGTACTTC. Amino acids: CASSRVAGPGSYEQYF.

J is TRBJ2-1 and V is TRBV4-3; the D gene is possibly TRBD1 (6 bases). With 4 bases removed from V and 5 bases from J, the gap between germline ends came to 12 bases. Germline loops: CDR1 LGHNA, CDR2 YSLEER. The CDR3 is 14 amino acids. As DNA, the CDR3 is TGCGCCAGCAGCCCCGCAAGGGGGAACAATGAGCAGTTCTTC. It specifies CASSPARGNNEQFF.

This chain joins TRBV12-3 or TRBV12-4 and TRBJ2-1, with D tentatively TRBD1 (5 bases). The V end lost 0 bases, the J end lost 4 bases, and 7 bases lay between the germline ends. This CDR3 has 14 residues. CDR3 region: CASSLANRYNEQFF. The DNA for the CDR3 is TGTGCCAGCAGTTTAGCGAACAGGTACAATGAGCAGTTCTTC.

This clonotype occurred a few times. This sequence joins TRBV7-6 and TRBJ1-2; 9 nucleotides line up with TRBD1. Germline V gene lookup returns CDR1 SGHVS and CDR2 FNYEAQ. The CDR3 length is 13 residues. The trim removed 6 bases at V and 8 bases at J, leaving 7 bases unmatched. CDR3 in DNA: TGTGCCAGCAGTCGCAGGACAGGGGTGGGCTACACCTTC. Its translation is CASSRRTGVGYTF.

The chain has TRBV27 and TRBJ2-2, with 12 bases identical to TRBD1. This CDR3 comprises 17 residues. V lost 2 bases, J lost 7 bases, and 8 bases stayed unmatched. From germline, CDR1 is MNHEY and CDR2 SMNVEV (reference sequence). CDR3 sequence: CASSLVWDRGRGGELFF. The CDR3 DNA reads TGTGCCAGCAGTTTAGTCTGGGACAGGGGGCGGGGCGGGGAGCTGTTTTTT.

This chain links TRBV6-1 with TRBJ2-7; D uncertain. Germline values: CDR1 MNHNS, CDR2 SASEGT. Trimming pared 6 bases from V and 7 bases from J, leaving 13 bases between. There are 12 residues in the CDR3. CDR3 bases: TGTGCCAGCAGCGGCCAATACAATGAGCAGTACTTC. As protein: CASSGQYNEQYF.

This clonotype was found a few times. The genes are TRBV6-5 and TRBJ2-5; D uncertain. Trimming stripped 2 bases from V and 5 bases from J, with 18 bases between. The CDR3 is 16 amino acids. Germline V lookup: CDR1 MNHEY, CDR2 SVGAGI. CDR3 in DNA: TGTGCCAGCAGTTACCTCCGGTTAAGTAATGCGGAGACCCAGTACTTC. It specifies CASSYLRLSNAETQYF.